This TCR beta chain was identified in a study of blood T cell repertoires in COVID-19. Study-level information: Material from acute and convalescent COVID-19 was sourced from the United States, Italy and Spain.

TCRdb's table, derived via immunoSEQ multiplex PCR, lists solely in-frame clones and lacks some. The profile shows about 320,000 clones, roughly 89% of them singletons. J gave up 1 base and V 5 bases, and 8 bases lay outside the gene matches. Germline V gives CDR1 SEHNR, CDR2 FQNEAQ (reference sequence). CDR3 length equals 16 residues. The chain joins TRBV7-9 to TRBJ1-3; TRBD1 agrees at 7 bases. Sequencing was performed on PBMCs or T cells enriched from blood (not recorded which). The TCR comes from a man in his 60s who had recovered from COVID-19. CDR3 in amino acids: CASSLGARGSGNTIYF. The CDR3 nucleotides are TGTGCCAGCAGCCTAGGGGCCAGGGGGTCTGGAAACACCATATATTTT.